Reported below is one T cell receptor (beta chain). No antigen is known for it. The data derive from a study of OX40 agonist ivuxolimab in advanced cancers. Overall study: The patients' treatment was ivuxolimab, an agonistic anti-OX40 (CD134) antibody. Findings and limits, study-wide: Partial responders treated at 0.1-3.0 mg/kg exhibited clonal expansion among the lowest measured. Expanded clones belonging to CD8+ T cells outnumbered, on average, those of CD4+.

Sequenced by immunoSEQ multiplex PCR; TCRdb stores in-frame clones only, minus some. Of some 40,000 clones in the sample, less than 95% are singletons; the top ten hold 13% to 15%. Germline CDR1 MGHRA, CDR2 YSYEKL. The CDR3 is made up of 16 amino acids. V was clipped by 0 bases and J by 4 bases, with 13 bases between them. This specimen consisted of CD4+ or CD8+ T cells sorted from blood, obtained in a trial of the OX40 agonist ivuxolimab. This clonotype was obtained from an adult with an advanced solid tumor such as melanoma, head and neck, liver or kidney cancer. The rearrangement joins TRBV4-1 to TRBJ1-3; D uncertain. This chain's CDR3 is CASSQDPGGPGNTIYF. CDR3 coding DNA: TGCGCCAGCAGCCAAGATCCGGGAGGGCCAGGAAACACCATATATTTT.